The 3 T cell receptor beta chains reported below all come from one sample, sequenced in a study of T cells in Graves' hyperthyroidism and ophthalmopathy. What was amplified from RNA transcripts were TCR beta CDR3 regions. First-round RT-PCR of the TCR CDR3 relied on the HTBI primer set. Using its own MiXCR run on the multiplex PCR reads, TCRdb lists one record per CDR3 protein. The sample has hundreds of thousands of distinct CDR3 sequences, 11% to 15% seen once; the top ten hold roughly 10%. Sequenced sample: blood. The receptors come from a woman between 18 and 29 years old with Graves' hyperthyroidism.

The DNA of the CDR3 is TGTGCCTTCAACATGGGGACAGCGGCCTATGGCTACACCTTC. This encodes CAFNMGTAAYGYTF. The chain employs TRBV30 and TRBJ1-2, with 7 bases lining up with TRBD1. This CDR3 has 14 residues. V lost 7 bases and J lost 4; bases outside the gene matches: 12. Germline CDR1 is GTSNPN and CDR2 is SVGIG (reference sequence).

Many counts were recorded for this clonotype. CDR3 coding DNA: TGTGCCAGCAGGCGACAGGGCGGAGAGACCCAGTACTTC. It encodes CASRRQGGETQYF. The chain links TRBV6-1 to TRBJ2-5; 7 bases map to TRBD1. The CDR3 consists of 13 residues. J gave up 4 bases and V 6 bases, and 5 bases lay outside the gene matches. Germline V gene sequence: CDR1 MNHNS, CDR2 SASEGT.

There are many counts of this clonotype. The chain employs TRBV30 and TRBJ2-2; D remains unclear. Germline V CDR1 and CDR2: GTSNPN, SVGIG (reference sequence). The CDR3 is 15 residues long. Between the trimmed V and J ends, which lost 0 bases and 3 bases, there was a span of 11 bases. The CDR3 DNA reads TGTGCCTGGAGTGTACGTCAACGAGACACCGGGGAGCTGTTTTTT. Protein sequence: CAWSVRQRDTGELFF.